The clone carrying this T cell receptor beta chain has just one count. The germline V gene encodes CDR1 LGHNA and CDR2 YSLEER. With 4 bases clipped from V and 10 bases from J, the junction kept 5 bases outside the gene matches. CDR3 length equals 13 residues. Replicate PCRs from sorted subsets contained about 200 ng DNA, which is 31,000 or so T cell genomes. Per the original methods: Owing to the provision of junction-only sequences devoid of quality scores by immunoSEQ, filtering differed. Method: immunoSEQ multiplex PCR; TCRdb's copy keeps in-frame clones and lacks some. D and trimming were read from the DNA, whereas the V and J calls and clone size are those reported in that table. The table records some 2.1 million clones, approximately 95% of them present only once. This record comes from a study of shared clonotypes between healthy human individuals. The naive CD8 subset, CD45RO-negative cells positively selected for CCR7, excluded terminally differentiated effector memory CD45RA+ cells.

The chain is built from TRBV4-3 and TRBJ1-4; 8 bases align to TRBD1. Source material: naive CD8+ T cells sorted from blood. The clonotype originates from a man between 18 and 35 years old in good health. CDR3: CASSPGQGRKLFF. The CDR3 nucleotides read TGCGCCAGCAGCCCAGGACAGGGCAGAAAACTGTTTTTT.